Listed below are T cell receptor beta chains from one sample, sequenced in a study of Ad26.COV2.S vaccination and SARS-CoV-2 variants. The repertoire was sequenced with immunoSEQ multiplex PCR; TCRdb's copy has only in-frame clones and lacks some. Here the sample spans hundreds of thousands of clones, 80% to 90% being singletons. The specimen comprised peripheral blood, sampled in a trial of Ad26.COV2.S vaccine versus placebo. The receptor set was obtained from a person aged 18-60 years who received the Ad26.COV2.S COVID-19 vaccine or a placebo. The CDR3 runs from the conserved cysteine through the conserved F or W. Fields, in order: clone size, V gene, J gene, D gene, CDR3 DNA, CDR3 protein. D genes are given only for firm matches. The size of a clone is reported for some rows only, either as once, few or many, or as a class for expanded clones.

-	TRBV4-3	TRBJ2-1	TRBD2	TGCGCCAGCAGCCCCAATCTGGGACTAGGGAGTCAAGGTGAGCAGTTCTTC	CASSPNLGLGSQGEQFF
-	TRBV5-1	TRBJ2-1	TRBD2	TGCGCCAGCAGCCCTACTAGCGGGGGGGCCGTCAATGAGCAGTTCTTC	CASSPTSGGAVNEQFF
-	TRBV4-2	TRBJ1-2	-	TGTGCCAGCAGCCAGCATGGGGAAGGGGGTGGCTACACCTTC	CASSQHGEGGGYTF
few	TRBV6-5	TRBJ2-3	-	TGTGCCAGCAGTTTTACAGGGAGGGGCACAGATACGCAGTATTTT	CASSFTGRGTDTQYF
-	TRBV11-2	TRBJ1-1	-	TGTGCCAGCAGCTTAAATGGTGATCCGAACACTGAAGCTTTCTTT	CASSLNGDPNTEAFF
-	TRBV27	TRBJ1-1	TRBD1	TGTGCCAGCAGTTATGCAGGGGGTTATTCTGAAGCTTTCTTT	CASSYAGGYSEAFF
-	TRBV29-1	TRBJ1-4	-	TGCAGCGTTGAAGGGGCCGGGAGGGAACTGTTTTTT	CSVEGAGRELFF
-	TRBV15	TRBJ2-3	TRBD2	TGTGCCACCAGCAGGGAATCCCCTAGCGGGAGGGCCAGTTTTCTCGATACGCAGTATTTT	CATSRESPSGRASFLDTQYF
-	TRBV6-1	TRBJ2-1	-	TGTGCCAGCAGTGAAGCGTGGGGATCCGGGGGCGGGGAGCAGTTCTTC	CASSEAWGSGGGEQFF
once	TRBV9	TRBJ2-5	TRBD2	TGTGCCAGCAGCGGGCCTAGCGGGGCAGAGACCCAGTACTTC	CASSGPSGAETQYF
-	TRBV24-1	TRBJ2-1	TRBD2	TGTGCCACCAGTGATTCTACTAGCGGGACCGTCAATGAGCAGTTCTTC	CATSDSTSGTVNEQFF
-	TRBV6-2/TRBV6-3	TRBJ1-5	TRBD1	TGTGCCAGCAGTTCCCTGGACAGGGGCAATCAGCCCCAGCATTTT	CASSSLDRGNQPQHF
-	TRBV30	TRBJ2-7	-	TGTGCCTGGAGCGACCCCATGGGTTCGGGCCGGGGACGCTACGAGCAGTACTTC	CAWSDPMGSGRGRYEQYF
-	TRBV5-8	TRBJ1-1	-	TGTGCCAGCAGCTTGGGTGGGGCGGGCACTGAAGCTTTCTTT	CASSLGGAGTEAFF
once	TRBV7-9	TRBJ2-7	TRBD2	TGTGCCAGCAGCTTATCGCGGGAGGGCCCCTTGTACGAGCAGTACTTC	CASSLSREGPLYEQYF
-	TRBV3-1/TRBV3-2	TRBJ2-5	TRBD2	TGTGCCAGCAGCCAAGAGAATGTGATTTATAGCGGGAGGCGCCAAGAGACCCAGTACTTC	CASSQENVIYSGRRQETQYF
-	TRBV6-6	TRBJ1-2	TRBD1	TGTGCCAGCGGGCCAACAGGGGGCGGTGGCTACACCTTC	CASGPTGGGGYTF
-	TRBV28	TRBJ2-7	TRBD2	TGTGCCAGCAGCGGACTAGCGGGAGCCCACGGGGGGGAGCAGTACTTC	CASSGLAGAHGGEQYF
-	TRBV20-1	TRBJ2-7	-	TGCAGTGCTAGTCCAGGGGCCGGTACGTACGAGCAGTACTTC	CSASPGAGTYEQYF
-	TRBV5-6	TRBJ1-6	-	TGTGCCAGCAGTGTGAGGGACTCCGGGAATTCACCCCTCCACTTT	CASSVRDSGNSPLHF
-	TRBV18	TRBJ2-7	TRBD1	TGTGCCAGCTCACAGTTGACAGGGTTTTCAGCCGGGCAGTACTTC	CASSQLTGFSAGQYF
-	TRBV7-9	TRBJ2-3	TRBD2	TGTGCCAGCAACCATCCTGGGCTAGCGGGAGTAGATACGCAGTATTTT	CASNHPGLAGVDTQYF
-	TRBV28	TRBJ2-7	TRBD2	TGTGCCAGCAGTTTACTAGCGGGAGGGCAGTACTTC	CASSLLAGGQYF
-	TRBV28	TRBJ2-1	TRBD2	TGTGCCAGCAGTTCCGCTAAATCTAGCGGGAGATACAATGAGCAGTTCTTC	CASSSAKSSGRYNEQFF
-	TRBV4-2	TRBJ2-5	-	TGTGCCAGCAGCCAAGTATTGGAGGGAATAGGGGAGACCCAGTACTTC	CASSQVLEGIGETQYF
-	TRBV9	TRBJ1-2	TRBD1	TGTGCCAGCAGCGCCCCCGGGACAGGGGGCAACGGCTACACCTTC	CASSAPGTGGNGYTF
-	TRBV11-2	TRBJ2-7	TRBD1	TGTGCCAGCAGTTTCTCCGGGACAGTAACCTACGAGCAGTACTTC	CASSFSGTVTYEQYF
-	TRBV10-2	TRBJ2-3	TRBD2	TGCGCCAGCAGCCCCGGGACTAGCGGGAGGACAGATACGCAGTATTTT	CASSPGTSGRTDTQYF
few	TRBV6-5	TRBJ1-6	-	TGTGCCAGCAGAGGCAGCAATTCACCCCTCCACTTT	CASRGSNSPLHF
-	TRBV25-1	TRBJ1-5	TRBD1	TGTGCCAGCAGTGAGCAGGGGGCATGGCAGCCCCAGCATTTT	CASSEQGAWQPQHF
-	TRBV7-9	TRBJ2-7	-	TGTGCCAGCAGCTTAGCTGGAGCCCGGGGATGGCAGTACTTC	CASSLAGARGWQYF
-	TRBV18	TRBJ1-2	-	TGTGCCAGCTCACCCCCAGGGGTGGGGATAAACTATGGCTACACCTTC	CASSPPGVGINYGYTF
-	TRBV10-3	TRBJ1-3	-	TGTGCCATCAGAGATTCGATTGTATCTGGAAACACCATATATTTT	CAIRDSIVSGNTIYF
-	TRBV28	TRBJ1-2	-	TGTGCCAGCAGACAACAGGCTAACTATGGCTACACCTTC	CASRQQANYGYTF
-	TRBV7-9	TRBJ2-7	-	TGTGCCAGCAGCTCAGACGGAAACTCCTACGAGCAGTACTTC	CASSSDGNSYEQYF
-	TRBV4-3	TRBJ1-4	-	TGCGCCAGCAGCCAAGATCGAGGATTAAATGAAAAACTGTTTTTT	CASSQDRGLNEKLFF
once	TRBV3-1/TRBV3-2	TRBJ1-2	-	TGTGCCAGCAGACCCAAGGGATCAGTCAACGGCTACACCTTC	CASRPKGSVNGYTF
-	TRBV7-2	TRBJ1-6	TRBD1	TGTGCCAGCAGCTTCACCGGGACAGCCGATTCACCCCTCCACTTT	CASSFTGTADSPLHF
once	TRBV4-3	TRBJ1-2	TRBD1	TGCGCCAGCAGCCTCGGGACAGGTCTCTATGGCTACACCTTC	CASSLGTGLYGYTF
-	TRBV29-1	TRBJ2-1	-	TGCAGCGTTGAAAGGGCCAGGGGTAGTGAGCAGTTCTTC	CSVERARGSEQFF
-	TRBV6-5	TRBJ2-7	TRBD1	TGTGCCAGCACCCCCGGACAGGGTCCCCACGAGCAGTACTTC	CASTPGQGPHEQYF
-	TRBV7-2	TRBJ2-1	-	TGTGCCAGCAGCCCCTTTCGGGGGGCAAACAATGAGCAGTTCTTC	CASSPFRGANNEQFF
-	TRBV28	TRBJ1-2	-	TGTGCCAGCAGGTTCCAAGGGAGCTACACCTTC	CASRFQGSYTF
-	TRBV5-1	TRBJ2-5	TRBD2	TGCGCCAGCAGCCGATTGGGGAGGGAGGGCCTCGGAGAGACCCAGTACTTC	CASSRLGREGLGETQYF